This T cell receptor beta chain is from a study of T cells in Graves' hyperthyroidism and ophthalmopathy. In the study overall: Peripheral blood specimens were obtained at initial diagnosis, prior to any treatment.

This clonotype showed up just a few times. Its matching antigen is unknown. Each diagnosis drew on symptoms, thyroxine, TRAb, thyroid ultrasound and orbital computed tomography findings. Using RNA transcripts as the source, TCR beta CDR3 regions were amplified. HTBI primers were the set used in a first-round RT-PCR of the TCR CDR3. MiXCR, run by TCRdb on the multiplex PCR reads, gives a single entry per CDR3 protein. This table holds about 700,000 distinct CDR3 sequences, 14% found once. Looked up from germline, CDR1 is SEHNR and CDR2 is FQNEAQ (reference sequence). The CDR3 totals 15 residues. With 5 bases removed from V and 4 bases from J, the gap between germline ends came to 12 bases. Study-wide results and limits: A 13 V-J model separated ophthalmopathy from stable hyperthyroidism.

The chain carries TRBV7-9 and TRBJ1-6; a weak D match, TRBD1 (5 bases). The sample taken for sequencing was blood. The sequence came from a young woman with Graves' hyperthyroidism. CDR3 protein: CASSPGTVYNSPLHF. The CDR3 DNA follows: TGTGCCAGCAGCCCCGGGACGGTGTATAATTCACCCCTCCACTTT.